A single sample is the source of the 32 T cell receptor beta chains below, sequenced in a study of post-analysis software for immune sequencing data. Notes on the study in general: Compared with controls, patients had more of about five TRBV segments, including TRBV5-6, TRBV5-1 and TRBV20-1.

These receptors' antigens are unknown. cDNA libraries of TCR beta carried unique molecular identifiers. MiXCR was run by TCRdb on the PCR reads, yielding one entry per CDR3 protein. This sample has about 820,000 distinct CDR3 sequences, with about 50% found just once. Sequenced input: blood. These receptors all stem from a girl between 10 and 17 years old with multiple sclerosis.

The rearrangement joins TRBV5-1 to TRBJ2-5; TRBD1 aligns across 7 bases. The V segment lost 0 bases and the J segment 2 bases; nucleotides outside the gene matches: 7. The CDR3 consists of 16 residues. CDR1 and CDR2 (germline): SGHRS, YFSETQ. The CDR3 DNA is TGCGCCAGCAGCTTGGGCTCGGGGACAGCTCAAGAGACCCAGTACTTC. Translating gives CASSLGSGTAQETQYF.

The J gene is TRBJ1-2, the V gene TRBV20-1; D is possibly TRBD1 (6 bases). Germline loops: CDR1 DFQATT, CDR2 SNEGSKA (reference sequence). CDR3 size: 16 residues. The V end was cut by 6 bases, the J end by 4 bases, with 24 bases between. DNA of the CDR3: TGCAGTGCCGGACCCCAAATCGACAGGCTCCTCTATGGCTACACCTTC. Translation: CSAGPQIDRLLYGYTF.

The genes are TRBV5-1 and TRBJ1-1; TRBD1 matches at 9 bases. The CDR3 sequence is 16 residues long. CDR1 and CDR2 from the germline V gene are SGHRS and YFSETQ. Germline trimming cut 4 bases from V and 3 bases from J; bases unmatched to any gene: 10. The CDR3 region is CASSLGTGRVDTEAFF. As DNA, the CDR3 is TGCGCCAGCAGCCTGGGGACAGGGAGGGTGGACACTGAAGCTTTCTTT.

The chain recombines TRBV6-6 with TRBJ2-5; 8 bases are a match to TRBD1. The end of the DNA is better explained by TRBJ2-7, so the J call may be wrong. This CDR3 is 14 amino acids long. Germline CDR1 reads MNHNY; CDR2 reads SVGAGI (reference sequence). The CDR3 region is CASSSRTGLGEQYF. For the CDR3, the DNA is TGTGCCAGCAGTTCCAGGACAGGGTTAGGCGAGCAGTACTTC.

This clonotype turned up a few times. The genes are TRBV20-1 and TRBJ1-5; D not resolved. CDR1 and CDR2 (germline): DFQATT, SNEGSKA (reference sequence). V was cut by 7 bases and J by 6 bases, with 13 bases left in between. The CDR3 covers 12 residues. This chain's CDR3 is CSVKPGLQPQHF. The CDR3 DNA reads as TGCAGTGTTAAGCCGGGCCTTCAGCCCCAGCATTTT.

The J gene is TRBJ2-1, the V gene TRBV7-9, with TRBD2 as a possible D gene (6 bases). Germline V gives CDR1 SEHNR, CDR2 FQNEAQ (reference sequence). V was trimmed by 5 bases and J by 6 bases, leaving 14 bases between them. The CDR3 totals 14 residues. Here the CDR3 reads CASSARDLTNEQFF. The CDR3 DNA reads TGTGCCAGCAGCGCCCGGGACTTAACCAATGAGCAGTTCTTC.

The chain has TRBV20-1 and TRBJ1-2; perhaps TRBD1 as D (5 bases). The CDR3 is 14 residues long. CDR1 and CDR2 from the germline V gene are DFQATT and SNEGSKA (reference sequence). V lost 6 bases to trimming and J lost 4 bases, with 18 bases between them. The CDR3 nucleotides are TGCAGTGCCCGCCAGGGTCAAGGAGCCTATGGCTACACCTTC. Encoded protein: CSARQGQGAYGYTF.

The CDR3 loop reads CSVDGQRESQETQYF. CDR3 DNA sequence: TGCAGCGTTGATGGCCAGCGGGAGAGTCAAGAGACCCAGTACTTC. The chain joins TRBV29-1 to TRBJ2-5, with TRBD2 matching 8 bases. Trimming cost V 3 bases and J 2 bases; bases outside gene matches: 8. Germline CDR1 is SQVTM and CDR2 is ANQGSEA. This CDR3 is 15 amino acids long.

In nucleotides, the CDR3 is TGCAGTGCTAAAAGTCCAGGGGACACCGGGGAGCTGTTTTTT. Its translation is CSAKSPGDTGELFF. The J gene is TRBJ2-2, the V gene TRBV20-1; weak D call: TRBD1 (6 bases). The CDR3 sequence is 14 residues long. V lost 4 bases and J lost 3, with 12 bases in between. Germline V CDR1 and CDR2: DFQATT, SNEGSKA (reference sequence).

This clonotype was found a few times. The J gene is TRBJ1-2, the V gene TRBV9; D uncertain. CDR1 and CDR2 from the germline V gene are SGDLS and YYNGEE. The V end lost 4 bases, the J end lost 0 bases, and 16 bases lay between the germline ends. The CDR3 consists of 16 residues. The CDR3 DNA reads TGTGCCAGCAGCTCCCCTAGCGTGACGGCTAACTATGGCTACACCTTC. It codes for CASSSPSVTANYGYTF.

V usage is TRBV5-1 and J usage is TRBJ2-3; D not certain. CDR1 is SGHRS and CDR2 is YFSETQ in the germline V gene. V gave up 3 bases and J gave up 5 bases, with 16 bases separating them. The CDR3 is 15 amino acids. CDR3 coding DNA: TGCGCCAGCAGCTGGGGTGGTCGGGCAGAAGATACGCAGTATTTT. Translated, it gives CASSWGGRAEDTQYF.

A few counts support this clonotype. V and J are TRBV6-2 or TRBV6-3 and TRBJ2-7, with 8 bases matching TRBD1. The CDR3 has 16 residues. CDR1 and CDR2 (germline): MNHEY, SVGEGT. The ends lost 2 bases at V and 3 bases at J; junction bases unmatched: 9. CDR3 bases: TGTGCCAGCAGTTACGCCGGGACAGGCCGTTTCTACGAGCAGTACTTC. The encoded protein is CASSYAGTGRFYEQYF.

The J gene is TRBJ1-5, the V gene TRBV20-1, with D possibly being TRBD1 (6 bases). The germline V gene has CDR1 DFQATT and CDR2 SNEGSKA (reference sequence). The V end was cut by 0 bases, the J end by 3 bases, with 18 bases between. The CDR3 has 17 amino acids. CDR3: CSARDPRGGEPNQPQHF. CDR3 nucleotides: TGCAGTGCTAGAGACCCACGTGGGGGCGAGCCCAATCAGCCCCAGCATTTT.

A few counts support this clonotype. The genes are TRBV7-9 and TRBJ1-2; 12 nucleotides agree with TRBD1. The CDR3 covers 20 residues. Germline CDR1 and CDR2: SEHNR and FQNEAQ (reference sequence). J was trimmed by 3 bases and V by 4 bases; bases with no gene match: 18. The DNA for the CDR3 is TGTGCCAGCAGCTCCAAACCTCGGCCGGGACAGGGGGCTTCCCACTATGGCTACACCTTC. Its protein is CASSSKPRPGQGASHYGYTF.

V usage is TRBV5-1 and J usage is TRBJ2-1, with 9 bases identical to TRBD1. Germline trimming cut 0 bases from V and 8 bases from J; bases unmatched to any gene: 9. Germline CDR1 and CDR2: SGHRS and YFSETQ. CDR3 length equals 16 residues. DNA of the CDR3: TGCGCCAGCAGCTTGGGGGCCGGGACAGGGAGGCATGAGCAGTTCTTC. The encoded protein is CASSLGAGTGRHEQFF. The full variable domain, with the rest looked up from reference TRBV5-1 and TRBJ2-1, is KAGVTQTPRYLIKTRGQQVTLSCSPISGHRSVSWYQQTPGQGLQFLFEYFSETQRNKGNFPGRFSGRQFSNSRSEMNVSTLELGDSALYLCASSLGAGTGRHEQFFGPGTRLTVL.

As to this clonotype: Compared with germline, one end of the junction differs, possibly owing to a read error. V usage is TRBV10-2 and J usage is TRBJ2-3; TRBD1 might be the D (6 bases). There are 14 residues in the CDR3. CDR1 is WSHSY, CDR2 SAAADI, per germline. CDR3 amino acids: CASRKLGDTGTQYF. The CDR3 DNA reads TGCGCCAGCAGAAAGTTGGGGGACACAGGTACGCAGTATTTT.

The chain joins TRBV20-1 to TRBJ1-2; D is perhaps TRBD1 (6 bases). The germline CDR1 and CDR2 sequences are DFQATT and SNEGSKA (reference sequence). V was cut by 4 bases and J by 7 bases, with 10 bases left in between. CDR3 length: 11 residues. The CDR3 spells CSAIAGVGYTF. As DNA, the CDR3 is TGCAGTGCTATCGCAGGGGTTGGCTACACCTTC.

The chain recombines TRBV5-4 with TRBJ1-2; the match to TRBD1 covers 9 bases. Per germline, CDR1 SGHNT and CDR2 YYREEE (reference sequence). The CDR3 has 13 amino acids. V was pared by 5 bases and J by 3 bases, with 2 bases of the junction left unmatched. The CDR3 spells CASRTGGDYGYTF. The CDR3, as DNA: TGTGCCAGCAGAACAGGGGGCGACTATGGCTACACCTTC. Looking up the rest from reference TRBV5-4 and TRBJ1-2 gives the full variable domain: ETGVTQSPTHLIKTRGQQVTLRCSSQSGHNTVSWYQQALGQGPQFIFQYYREEENGRGNFPPRFSGLQFPNYSSELNVNALELDDSALYLCASRTGGDYGYTFGSGTRLTVV.

A few counts support this clonotype. This chain connects TRBV29-1 to TRBJ1-2; D call uncertain. The CDR3 is made up of 11 amino acids. CDR1 SQVTM and CDR2 ANQGSEA come from the germline V gene. Trimming removed 1 base at V and 4 bases at J, with 4 bases between. CDR3 amino acids: CSVEASYGYTF. The CDR3 region has the DNA TGCAGCGTTGAAGCCAGCTATGGCTACACCTTC.

This clonotype was detected once. The rearrangement links TRBV10-3 to TRBJ2-1, with 10 positions matching TRBD2. The CDR3 is 15 amino acids. Losses at the gene ends were 5 bases for V and 6 bases for J; bases not matched to a gene: 7. The germline V gene has CDR1 ENHRY and CDR2 SYGVKD. The CDR3: CAISRAGGRRNEQFF. The DNA of the CDR3 is TGTGCCATCAGTAGAGCGGGAGGGCGTCGCAATGAGCAGTTCTTC.

The chain is built from TRBV29-1 and TRBJ2-3; 8 bases agree with TRBD1. CDR3 length: 14 residues. V was pared by 5 bases and J by 2 bases, with 6 bases of the junction left unmatched. Germline V gene data show CDR1 as SQVTM and CDR2 as ANQGSEA. Written as DNA, the CDR3 is TGCAGCGTTCGGGACAGGCCCCTCACAGATACGCAGTATTTT. Its protein product is CSVRDRPLTDTQYF.

V is TRBV20-1 and J is TRBJ2-1; 9 bases match TRBD1. V gave up 7 bases and J gave up 0 bases; unmatched junction bases: 13. This CDR3 has 17 amino acids. From germline, CDR1 is DFQATT and CDR2 SNEGSKA (reference sequence). CDR3: CSVSFPGQGGSYNEQFF. CDR3 DNA sequence: TGCAGTGTTTCCTTTCCGGGACAGGGAGGCTCCTACAATGAGCAGTTCTTC.

The chain recombines TRBV7-2 with TRBJ2-3, with 7 bases that match TRBD2. The CDR3 is 16 residues long. Germline V gene sequence: CDR1 SGHTA, CDR2 FQGNSA. Trimming at V came to 5 bases and at J to 0 bases, leaving 8 bases not matched to a gene. CDR3 DNA sequence: TGTGCCAGCAGCCCGACGACTAGCAGAAGCACAGATACGCAGTATTTT. It encodes CASSPTTSRSTDTQYF.

As to this clonotype: The junction does not match germline at one end; this may be a read error. The chain couples TRBV5-1 to TRBJ2-7; 10 bases align to TRBD2. From germline, CDR1 is SGHRS and CDR2 YFSETQ. The length of the CDR3 is 16 residues. CDR3 sequence reads: CAGSPSGGARTYEQYF. The CDR3 DNA reads TGCGCCGGCAGCCCAAGCGGGGGGGCAAGGACCTACGAGCAGTACTTC. The variable domain in full, completed from reference TRBV5-1 and TRBJ2-7, reads KAGVTQTPRYLIKTRGQQVTLSCSPISGHRSVSWYQQTPGQGLQFLFEYFSETQRNKGNFPGRFSGRQFSNSRSEMNVSTLELGDSALYLCAGSPSGGARTYEQYFGPGTRLTVT.

This clonotype was picked up one time. V is TRBV12-3 or TRBV12-4 and J is TRBJ2-7; 11 bases fit TRBD2. The length of the CDR3 is 17 residues. J was trimmed by 4 bases and V by 5 bases; bases with no gene match: 13. CDR3 DNA sequence: TGTGCCAGCAGTCCTACGGACTGGCTAGCGGGAGGTTACGAGCAGTACTTC. The encoded protein is CASSPTDWLAGGYEQYF.

This rearrangement joins TRBV5-1 to TRBJ2-7; D ambiguous. The end of the DNA is better explained by TRBJ2-5, so the J call may be wrong. There are 11 residues in the CDR3. Germline values: CDR1 SGHRS, CDR2 YFSETQ. CDR3 loop: CASSLSATQYF. CDR3 sequence (DNA): TGCGCCAGCAGCTTGAGCGCGACCCAGTACTTC.

The J gene is TRBJ1-2, the V gene TRBV12-3 or TRBV12-4; TRBD1 matches at 10 bases. The CDR3 extends over 14 amino acids. Trimming took 4 bases from V and 10 from J; bases not matched to a gene: 9. The CDR3 region has the DNA TGTGCCAGCAGTTCCTGGACAGGGGGAGCTGACTACACCTTC. It translates to CASSSWTGGADYTF.

The V and J genes are TRBV6-6 and TRBJ2-1; D gene uncertain. This CDR3 region has 15 residues. V was trimmed by 5 bases and J by 0 bases, leaving 11 bases between them. The germline gives CDR1 MNHNY, CDR2 SVGAGI (reference sequence). CDR3: CASSVQPSSYNEQFF. The DNA for the CDR3 is TGTGCCAGCAGTGTGCAGCCCAGCTCCTACAATGAGCAGTTCTTC.

Note on this clonotype: The junction differs from germline at one of its ends, possibly a read error. V is TRBV27 and J is TRBJ1-2; 9 nucleotides agree with TRBD1. Looked up from germline, CDR1 is MNHEY and CDR2 is SMNVEV (reference sequence). The CDR3 sequence is 15 residues long. Here the CDR3 reads CAGSWTGVGDYGYTF. The CDR3, as DNA: TGTGCCGGCAGCTGGACAGGGGTCGGGGACTATGGCTACACCTTC.

This clonotype was picked up a small number of times. V and J are TRBV6-2 or TRBV6-3 and TRBJ2-1; a possible D gene is TRBD2 (5 bases). The CDR3 contains 12 residues. Trimming left V 8 bases short and J 8 bases short, with 13 bases between. Germline lookup yields CDR1 MNHEY and CDR2 SVGEGT. CDR3 sequence reads: CASQRGRDEQFF. CDR3 DNA sequence: TGTGCCAGCCAGAGAGGGCGCGATGAGCAGTTCTTC.

The genes are TRBV7-9 and TRBJ2-7, with D hard to call. Germline V CDR1 and CDR2: SEHNR, FQNEAQ (reference sequence). The CDR3 consists of 11 residues. Trimming took 1 base from V and 9 from J, leaving 7 bases between them. CDR3 in DNA: TGTGCCAGCAGCTTAGAGAGAAGGCAGTACTTC. Residues: CASSLERRQYF.

In its sample, this clonotype was seen a few times. The chain links TRBV12-3 or TRBV12-4 to TRBJ1-4; a possible D gene is TRBD1 (6 bases). The CDR3 spans 15 residues. Trimming shortened V by 2 bases and J by 3 bases, and 10 bases separated the two germline ends. In nucleotides, the CDR3 is TGTGCCAGCAGTTTACCCACAGGGCCTAATGAAAAACTGTTTTTT. Protein: CASSLPTGPNEKLFF.